A single count supports the clone carrying this TCR beta chain. Here immunoSEQ multiplex PCR was the method, and the copy in TCRdb shows in-frame clones only, minus some. The sample lists about 46,000 clones; approximately 80% were seen once. V lost 1 base and J lost 4, with 10 bases in between. The CDR3 runs to 14 residues. Germline V gene lookup returns CDR1 SGDLS and CDR2 YYNGEE. The data originate from a study of T cells in localized non-small cell lung cancer. Sequencing was performed on peripheral blood mononuclear cells, taken before any cancer treatment. The sequence was collected from a man between 40 and 75 years old with stage III lung adenocarcinoma. V usage is TRBV9 and J usage is TRBJ2-3; D gene unclear. In nucleotides, the CDR3 is TGTGCCAGCAGCGTATCATCGGAATCAGATACGCAGTATTTT. Protein product: CASSVSSESDTQYF.